These 2 T cell receptor beta chains were all obtained from the same sample, sequenced in a study of blood T cell repertoires in COVID-19. Clones were read by immunoSEQ multiplex PCR, and TCRdb kept only the in-frame ones, dropping some. The profile shows approximately 230,000 clones, 80% to 90% of them singletons. The sequencing sample was made of PBMCs or T cells enriched from blood (not recorded which). These receptors were collected from a man aged 35 to 55 who had recovered from COVID-19.

The chain combines TRBV5-5 with TRBJ1-5, with D possibly matching TRBD1 (5 bases). V shed 0 bases and J shed 6 bases, with 13 bases lying between them. The CDR3 has 15 residues. Per the germline V gene, CDR1 is SGHKS and CDR2 is YYEKEE (reference sequence). CDR3 region: CASSLAVGGAQPQHF. The CDR3 coding sequence is TGTGCCAGCAGCTTGGCCGTGGGAGGGGCTCAGCCCCAGCATTTT. Full variable domain (remainder filled in from reference TRBV5-5 and TRBJ1-5): DAGVTQSPTHLIKTRGQQVTLRCSPISGHKSVSWYQQVLGQGPQFIFQYYEKEERGRGNFPDRFSARQFPNYSSELNVNALLLGDSALYLCASSLAVGGAQPQHFGDGTRLSIL.

J is TRBJ2-1 and V is TRBV12-3 or TRBV12-4; no definite D call. The CDR3 consists of 12 residues. Trimming shortened V by 4 bases and J by 7 bases, and 8 bases separated the two germline ends. The CDR3 DNA is TGTGCCAGCAGTTCGAACGGTAATGAGCAGTTCTTC. This encodes CASSSNGNEQFF.